This TCR beta chain was found in a study of blood T cell repertoires in COVID-19 (TCRdb year 2020). At the level of the whole study: Collaborator samples came from the United States, Italy and Spain and covered acute and convalescent phases of COVID-19. Deeply sampled blood TCRbeta repertoires from subjects exposed to, actively infected with, or recovered from COVID-19 were included in the dataset. The repertoires were made available in a free public database intended to serve as a resource for research on the immune response to SARS-CoV-2. Where available, HLA class I and class II types were taken from metadata supplied by the sample provider and were not determined by assay-based typing. The material from the prospective study consisted of cDNA or gDNA derived from T cells, B-cell-depleted T cells, or PBMCs. Samples came from the ongoing ImmuneRACE study (first 160 participants) plus 1,254 subjects from 6 global collaborators. A de-identified subject ID, COVID-19 status, age in years and sex were almost always included in the sample metadata.

TCRbeta CDR3 regions were amplified from genomic DNA by means of the immunoSEQ Assay, a bias-controlled multiplex PCR. As for the authors' bioinformatics: The number of nucleated cells in each sample was estimated by amplification of reference gene primers within the assay. Sequence reads were collapsed and filtered to measure the absolute abundance of every unique TCRbeta CDR3 rearrangement. Productive Simpson clonality was computed per sample as the square root of Simpson's diversity index over productive rearrangements. Drawn from immuneACCESS, this table holds only the in-frame rearrangements with V and J called that TCRdb kept. Clones are partly lost; checked studies trace under half to an unresolved V gene and leave the rest unexplained. V, J and clone size were drawn from that table, and D and trimming were deduced from the DNA. Across this sample there are just over 300,000 clones, with almost 90% seen only once. Around 4.3% of the sample is in the top ten clones.

On this clone: Its antigen remains unidentified. Base qualities are missing; no much larger clone stands one base away.

Participants in the prospective study were aged roughly 18 to 100 years, lived in 24 United States geographic areas, and enrolled through a virtual design. In the prospective study, participants were assigned to cohorts based on the clinical history participants reported in a screening survey and a study questionnaire. In the prospective study, mobile phlebotomists collected whole blood, serum and a nasopharyngeal or oropharyngeal swab from each participant. Prospective study participants could optionally give additional blood draws and questionnaires over an approximately two-month period. Blood samples from the prospective study were shipped frozen or at room temperature prior to DNA extraction. Results and caveats for the whole study, not just this receptor: The amount of clinical and demographic metadata varied by source and participant and was provided uncurated.

Per the germline V gene, KGHDR is the CDR1 and SFDVKD is the CDR2. Here V drops 4 bases and J drops 3 bases, and the junction holds 5 bases not matched to any gene. The CDR3 goes from the cysteine to the phenylalanine over 14 residues. Left in the record is the CDR3 DNA by itself, 42 bases read in frame from the first base. The chain uses TRBV24-1 and TRBJ2-7; 7 middle bases align to TRBD1. This TCR was recovered from a woman younger than 30 with acute COVID-19. The sequenced sample was PBMCs or T cells enriched from blood (not recorded which). The DNA reads TGTGCCACCAGTGAGCATGACAGGGACTACGAGCAGTACTTC. This is translated as CATSEHDRDYEQYF.